The subject of this entry is one T cell receptor beta chain. This clone showed up just once. It lacks a known antigen. Per-nucleotide qualities are absent, and no much larger clonotype sits a single base away. For sequencing of the TCRbeta CDR3 region, genomic DNA was extracted from the sorted cells. The immunoSEQ Assay was used for sequencing of TCRbeta CDR3 regions. TCRdb limited this immuneACCESS table to in-frame rearrangements with V and J called. A share of clones is missing; checked studies link under half to unresolved V genes, and the rest is unexplained. The sample table shows about 16,000 clones, and 75% to 95% are seen once. Clones ranked in the top ten supply 29% of the sample. The CDR3 starts with the cysteine, ends with the phenylalanine, and has 13 residues. Just the 39-base CDR3 DNA is kept, in frame starting at base 1. The germline V end is reduced by 7 bases and the J end by 4 bases; junction bases left unmatched: 5. The germline V gene encodes CDR1 SQVTM and CDR2 ANQGSEA.

The data were taken from a study of OX40 agonist ivuxolimab in advanced cancers. Background for the entire study: Ivuxolimab was a fully human IgG2 agonistic monoclonal antibody targeting the costimulatory receptor OX40 (CD134). Intravenous ivuxolimab was administered to patients every 2 weeks at six dose levels: 0.01, 0.1, 0.3, 1.5, 3 and 10 mg/kg. Of the 50 to 55 patients in dose escalation, about 19 had hepatocellular carcinoma, approximately 15 had melanoma, 9 had renal cell carcinoma and 9 had head and neck cancer. A male proportion of almost 85% and a mean age of around 60 years, ranging from 23 to 79, were recorded for the dose-escalation cohort. Patients were allowed to have had prior anti-PD-1, anti-PD-L1 or anti-CTLA-4 therapy, and 30% to 40% of the dose-escalation patients had previously received checkpoint inhibitors. Three dose-escalation patients achieved partial responses, one with hepatocellular carcinoma and two with cutaneous melanoma. The purpose of peripheral TCRbeta sequencing was to test whether ivuxolimab changed TCR sequence diversity and led to clonal T-cell expansion. The monotherapy dose-escalation portion (N of about 50 patients) of the phase I ivuxolimab trial is reported in the paper. General study outcomes and caveats: The antigen specificity of the peripheral T cells that underwent clonal expansion was not determined. Low levels of normalized T-cell clonal expansion were also seen in some patients who did not respond. In the 0.1-3.0 mg/kg groups, partial responders were among the patients with the lowest normalized peripheral clonal expansion, particularly in CD8+ T cells. After ivuxolimab, expanded clones were on average more numerous among CD8+ T cells than among CD4+ T cells. At doses of 0.1 to 3.0 mg/kg, clonal expansion of both CD4+ and CD8+ blood T cells was observed from baseline to week 6.

Patients with a history of autoimmune disease or receiving systemic immunosuppression were excluded from the trial. In every dose cohort, peripheral blood was drawn for TCR sequencing at baseline, cycle 4 day 1, and cycle 7 day 1. The samples were taken from a phase I, first-in-human, multicenter, open-label dose-escalation trial of ivuxolimab. Adults with locally advanced or metastatic melanoma, renal cell, hepatocellular, or head and neck squamous cell carcinoma were enrolled in the trial. Before TCR sequencing, CD4+ T cells and CD8+ T cells were sorted from peripheral blood as separate populations.

The source material was CD4+ or CD8+ T cells sorted from blood, sampled in a trial of the OX40 agonist ivuxolimab. This sequence uses TRBV29-1 and TRBJ2-2; 8 of the junction bases match TRBD1. This TCR was sampled from an adult with an advanced solid tumor such as melanoma, head and neck, liver or kidney cancer. The nucleotide sequence is TGCAGCGGCCAGGGGGCGGGCACCGGGGAGCTGTTTTTT. This yields the protein CSGQGAGTGELFF.